Included here is one T cell receptor (beta chain) sequence, with context. This entry belongs to a study of CD8 T cells in Susac syndrome. When the RNA was reverse transcribed, random hexamers were used with an input of about 0.5 to 1 ug. Amplification of TCR beta CDR3 used immunoSEQ multiplex PCR across 54 Vbeta and 13 Jbeta. TCRdb recomputed calls from the immunoSEQ multiplex PCR reads with MiXCR, one row per CDR3 protein. The table lists 120,000 or so distinct CDR3 sequences, roughly 94% of them singletons. The sequence came from a human donor with Susac syndrome. Sequenced input: CD8+ T cells from PBMCs.

The CDR3 sequence is CAISAPQVSSHNEQFF. CDR3 nucleotides: TGTGCCATCAGTGCCCCACAGGTATCTTCGCACAATGAGCAGTTCTTC. V gene TRBV10-3 combines with J gene TRBJ2-1; tentative D call: TRBD1 (5 bases). V shed 4 bases and J shed 5 bases, with 18 bases lying between them. Per the germline V gene, CDR1 is ENHRY and CDR2 is SYGVKD. The length of the CDR3 is 16 residues.